These 14 T cell receptor beta chains were all obtained from the same sample, sequenced in a study of blood T cell repertoires in COVID-19. Clones were read by immunoSEQ multiplex PCR, and TCRdb kept only the in-frame ones, dropping some. The sample holds about 180,000 clones, 80% to 90% seen once. The sequenced sample consisted of peripheral blood. These receptors were collected from a man aged 18 to 30 who had recovered from COVID-19.

The gene calls are TRBV29-1 and TRBJ2-3, with TRBD2 matching 7 bases. The V segment lost 1 base and the J segment 1 base; nucleotides outside the gene matches: 17. CDR3 length equals 19 residues. Germline CDR1 SQVTM, CDR2 ANQGSEA. CDR3 amino acids: CSVEGWEGRSLDGTDTQYF. In DNA form, the CDR3 reads TGCAGCGTTGAAGGATGGGAGGGCCGGTCATTGGACGGCACAGATACGCAGTATTTT.

The J gene is TRBJ2-3, the V gene TRBV5-4; TRBD2 aligns across 10 bases. Germline V CDR1 and CDR2: SGHNT, YYREEE (reference sequence). The trim removed 0 bases at V and 6 bases at J, leaving 13 bases unmatched. The CDR3 sequence is 18 residues long. The CDR3 coding sequence is TGTGCCAGCAGCTTGGGGGGCCCGCTAGCGGGAGTATTGGATACGCAGTATTTT. Translating gives CASSLGGPLAGVLDTQYF.

The rearrangement uses TRBV7-8 and TRBJ2-2; TRBD2 matches 9 bases. The CDR3 consists of 20 residues. The ends lost 0 bases at V and 2 bases at J; junction bases unmatched: 13. CDR1 and CDR2 from the germline V gene are SGHVS and FQNEAQ. CDR3 loop: CASSLALTVAGVGNTGELFF. Written as DNA, the CDR3 is TGTGCCAGCAGCTTAGCGCTAACCGTAGCGGGAGTAGGTAACACCGGGGAGCTGTTTTTT.

The chain has TRBV28 and TRBJ1-5, with 9 bases matching TRBD1. Germline V gives CDR1 MDHEN, CDR2 SYDVKM. This CDR3 has 15 residues. With V trimmed by 7 bases and J by 5 bases, 9 bases remained unmatched. The chain's CDR3 is CASTPGQGSHQPQHF. For the CDR3, the DNA is TGTGCCAGCACCCCGGGACAGGGTTCCCATCAGCCCCAGCATTTT.

The V gene is TRBV5-6, the J gene TRBJ2-2, with 10 bases identical to TRBD1. V lost 4 bases, J lost 0 bases, and 9 bases stayed unmatched. Per the germline V gene, CDR1 is SGHDT and CDR2 is YYEEEE. This CDR3 spans 18 amino acids. Here the CDR3 DNA reads TGTGCCAGCAGCCCAGGCCTCGGGACAGGGGCGAACACCGGGGAGCTGTTTTTT. Amino acids: CASSPGLGTGANTGELFF.

The chain carries TRBV5-1 and TRBJ2-1; possibly TRBD1 for D (6 bases). Germline CDR1 reads SGHRS; CDR2 reads YFSETQ. Trimming shortened V by 3 bases and J by 6 bases, and 16 bases separated the two germline ends. The CDR3 loop spans 15 amino acids. CDR3 residues: CASSSPRQGRNEQFF. In nucleotides, the CDR3 is TGCGCCAGCAGCTCCCCTCGGCAGGGGCGCAATGAGCAGTTCTTC.

There are a few counts of this clone. This rearrangement joins TRBV19 to TRBJ1-1; no clear D. Germline-derived CDR1 and CDR2 are LNHDA and SQIVND (reference sequence). Trimming removed 2 bases at V and 1 base at J, with 8 bases between. The CDR3 totals 14 residues. Here the CDR3 DNA reads TGTGCCAGTAGTATACAGATATCGAACACTGAAGCTTTCTTT. This codes for CASSIQISNTEAFF.

The chain links TRBV7-9 to TRBJ1-2; 9 nucleotides match TRBD1. J gave up 4 bases and V 6 bases, and 6 bases lay outside the gene matches. The CDR3 has 14 amino acids. CDR1 is SEHNR, CDR2 FQNEAQ, per germline (reference sequence). The CDR3 sequence: CASRPGTGIYGYTF. CDR3 DNA sequence: TGTGCCAGCAGGCCCGGGACAGGGATCTATGGCTACACCTTC.

The chain couples TRBV2 to TRBJ1-4; the D gene is possibly TRBD1 (6 bases). Trimming left V 3 bases short and J 5 bases short, with 19 bases between. The CDR3 is made up of 17 amino acids. Germline V CDR1 and CDR2: SNHLY, FYNNEI. CDR3 in DNA: TGTGCCAGCAGTGAGGGGGGGCTAATCCAGCACAATGAAAAACTGTTTTTT. As protein: CASSEGGLIQHNEKLFF.

In DNA form, the CDR3 reads TGTGCCAGCAGGGAGGTACAAACCGAAAAACTGTTTTTT. This translates into CASREVQTEKLFF. This chain uses TRBV7-2 with TRBJ1-4; D is undetermined. CDR3 length: 13 amino acids. The V and J ends lost 6 bases and 8 bases respectively, with 13 bases between them. The germline V gene encodes CDR1 SGHTA and CDR2 FQGNSA. The whole variable domain, remainder taken from reference TRBV7-2 and TRBJ1-4, is GAGVSQSPSNKVTEKGKDVELRCDPISGHTALYWYRQSLGQGLEFLIYFQGNSAPDKSGLPSDRFSAERTGGSVSTLTIQRTQQEDSAVYLCASREVQTEKLFFGSGTQLSVL.

This rearrangement joins TRBV27 to TRBJ2-7, with TRBD2 matching 10 bases. With V trimmed by 5 bases and J by 1 base, 5 bases remained unmatched. The CDR3 runs to 15 residues. Germline V gives CDR1 MNHEY, CDR2 SMNVEV (reference sequence). The CDR3 nucleotides read TGTGCCAGCAGTGTAGTTAGCGGGAGGTCCTACGAGCAGTACTTC. This codes for CASSVVSGRSYEQYF.

J is TRBJ2-7 and V is TRBV27, with D maybe TRBD1 (5 bases). Germline V lookup: CDR1 MNHEY, CDR2 SMNVEV (reference sequence). V was cut by 6 bases and J by 7 bases, with 19 bases left in between. The CDR3 spans 14 residues. DNA of the CDR3: TGTGCCAGCAGCCTGGGCAGGGTTTATGGGGAGCAGTACTTC. It is translated as CASSLGRVYGEQYF.

This clone was seen a few times. This chain joins TRBV6-1 and TRBJ2-1, with D uncertain. The V end was cut by 1 base, the J end by 5 bases, with 6 bases between. This CDR3 contains 13 residues. In germline, CDR1 is MNHNS, CDR2 SASEGT. CDR3: CASSEGQNNEQFF. CDR3 sequence (DNA): TGTGCCAGCAGTGAAGGGCAGAACAATGAGCAGTTCTTC.

This clone is a singleton in its sample. The chain is built from TRBV19 and TRBJ2-3; 7 nucleotides align to TRBD2. Losses at the gene ends were 6 bases for V and 5 bases for J; bases not matched to a gene: 2. This CDR3 spans 12 amino acids. CDR1 and CDR2 from the germline V gene are LNHDA and SQIVND (reference sequence). The CDR3 reads CASRSGGDTQYF. The CDR3 DNA reads as TGTGCCAGTAGATCGGGAGGAGATACGCAGTATTTT. The entire variable domain, with the rest obtained from reference TRBV19 and TRBJ2-3, is as follows: DGGITQSPKYLFRKEGQNVTLSCEQNLNHDAMYWYRQDPGQGLRLIYYSQIVNDFQKGDIAEGYSVSREKKESFPLTVTSAQKNPTAFYLCASRSGGDTQYFGPGTRLTVL.